The sequence of this T cell receptor beta chain was determined in a study of OX40 agonist ivuxolimab in advanced cancers. Study results and caveats: There was clonal expansion of CD4+ and CD8+ blood T cells by week 6 at 0.1 to 3.0 mg/kg.

TCRdb's table, derived via immunoSEQ multiplex PCR, lists solely in-frame clones and lacks some. Among about 48,000 clones listed, 80% to 90% were seen once. If patients had autoimmune disease history or systemic immunosuppression, they were excluded. Remarks on this clone: What it recognizes is unknown. Its ends do not fully match the called genes, so a read error is possible.

This specimen was CD4+ or CD8+ T cells sorted from blood, taken in a trial of the OX40 agonist ivuxolimab. The TCR was taken from an adult with an advanced solid tumor such as melanoma, head and neck, liver or kidney cancer.

The CDR3 region is CASSNSGQQETQYF. The CDR3 nucleotides are TGTGCTAGCAGCAACTCGGGACAGCAAGAGACCCAGTACTTC. The chain employs TRBV7-7 and TRBJ2-5, with 7 nucleotides matching TRBD1. Germline loops: CDR1 SSHAT, CDR2 FNYEAQ (reference sequence). This CDR3 contains 14 residues.